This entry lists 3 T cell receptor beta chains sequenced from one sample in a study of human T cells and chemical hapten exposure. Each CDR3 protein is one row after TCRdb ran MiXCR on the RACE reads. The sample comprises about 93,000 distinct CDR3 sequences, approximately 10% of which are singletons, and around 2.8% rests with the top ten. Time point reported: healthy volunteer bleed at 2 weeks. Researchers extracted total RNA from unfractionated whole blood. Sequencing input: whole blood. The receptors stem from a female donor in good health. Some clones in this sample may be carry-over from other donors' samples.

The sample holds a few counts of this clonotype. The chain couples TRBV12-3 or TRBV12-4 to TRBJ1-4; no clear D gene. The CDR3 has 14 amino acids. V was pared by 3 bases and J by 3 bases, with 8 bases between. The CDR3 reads CASSFSGSNEKLFF. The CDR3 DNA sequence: TGTGCCAGCAGTTTCTCAGGATCTAATGAAAAACTGTTTTTT.

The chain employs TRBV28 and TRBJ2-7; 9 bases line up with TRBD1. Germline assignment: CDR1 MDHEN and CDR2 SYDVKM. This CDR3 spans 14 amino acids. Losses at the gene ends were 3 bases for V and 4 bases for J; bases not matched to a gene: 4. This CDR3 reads CASSFTGGRYEQYF. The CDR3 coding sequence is TGTGCCAGCAGTTTCACAGGGGGCCGGTACGAGCAGTACTTC.

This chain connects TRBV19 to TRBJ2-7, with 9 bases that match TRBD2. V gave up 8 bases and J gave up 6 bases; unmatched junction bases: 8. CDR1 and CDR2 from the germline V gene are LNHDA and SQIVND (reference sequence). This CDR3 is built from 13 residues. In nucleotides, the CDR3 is TGTGCCAGTGGTTGGGGGACTAGCTCCGAGCAGTACTTC. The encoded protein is CASGWGTSSEQYF.